The present T cell receptor beta chain was sequenced within a study of sequential checkpoint blockade in melanoma (dated by TCRdb to between 2017 and 2020). Regarding the study in general: Patients were randomized 1:1 to first-line nivolumab followed by ipilimumab (arm A) or ipilimumab followed by nivolumab (arm B). Maintenance nivolumab was given following each of the two trial sequences. General findings and caveats noted by the study authors: Larger, independent patient cohorts are needed to validate the response-prediction model that combines TCR metrics and mutation burden.

The immunoSEQ Assay was used to immunosequence TCRbeta CDR3 regions from genomic DNA. Prior to high-throughput sequencing, genomic DNA was amplified by bias-controlled multiplex PCR. For the original study's pipeline: To quantify the absolute abundance of each unique TCRbeta CDR3 region, the sequences were collapsed and filtered. Clonality was defined as 1 minus Pielou's evenness and was calculated using productive rearrangements only. Clones with significantly greater frequencies in on-treatment versus baseline samples were identified using a previously published method. TCRdb holds this immuneACCESS table with in-frame rearrangements only. Some clones are missing; in checked studies, unresolved V genes explain under half, and the rest has no known cause. V and J calls and clone size are copied from that table; D and trimming were computed from the DNA. The sample profile shows 15,000 to 20,000 clones; roughly 74% of them were found once. The top ten hold 30% to 35% of the sample.

As for this clone: It has no known antigen specificity. No much larger clone is present one base from it, and per-base qualities are unavailable.

From cysteine to phenylalanine, the CDR3 is 15 amino acids long. Solely the CDR3 DNA is kept, with 45 bases framed from the first base. CDR1 and CDR2, per the germline V gene, are LGHNA and YNFKEQ. The germline ends are 14 bases apart after V is trimmed by 0 bases and J by 8 bases. The treatment or condition label, as the study defines it: randomized to nivolumab then ipilimumab (arm A) or the reverse (arm B). Prior DNA-damaging chemotherapy had not been received by any trial patient. Live CD3+CD8+ cells negative for CD19 and CD56 were sorted from thawed PBMCs on a FACS Aria II flow cytometer. CheckMate 064, a randomized, open-label phase II trial of sequential checkpoint blockade, was the source of the samples, all of which came from patients with melanoma. Peripheral blood mononuclear cells were obtained through leukapheresis, purified using Ficoll-Paque, and frozen in human serum containing around 10% DMSO. Immediately after sorting, the purity of the sorted blood CD3+CD8+ cells was confirmed to be >98%, and DNA was then extracted.

The sample was CD8+ T cells sorted from blood (inferred from file names), taken from a patient given nivolumab and ipilimumab in sequence. The sequence is built from TRBV4-2 and TRBJ2-1, with no confident D gene call. The TCR originated in a human donor with melanoma. The sequenced DNA: TGTGCCAGCAGCCAAGAGGAAAGTGAGAGCGATGAGCAGTTCTTC. Its translation is CASSQEESESDEQFF.